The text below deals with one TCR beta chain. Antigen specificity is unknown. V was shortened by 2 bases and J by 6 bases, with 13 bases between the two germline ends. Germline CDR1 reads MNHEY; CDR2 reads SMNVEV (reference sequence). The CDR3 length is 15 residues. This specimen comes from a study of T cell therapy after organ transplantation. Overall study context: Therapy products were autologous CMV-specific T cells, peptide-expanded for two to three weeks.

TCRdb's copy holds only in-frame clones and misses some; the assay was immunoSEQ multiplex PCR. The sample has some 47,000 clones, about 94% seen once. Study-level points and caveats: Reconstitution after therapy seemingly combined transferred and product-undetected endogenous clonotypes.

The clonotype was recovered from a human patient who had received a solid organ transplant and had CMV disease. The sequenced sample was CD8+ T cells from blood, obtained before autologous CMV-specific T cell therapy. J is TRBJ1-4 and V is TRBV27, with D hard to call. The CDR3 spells CASSLAKGWDEKLFF. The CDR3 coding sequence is TGTGCCAGCAGTTTAGCCAAAGGGTGGGATGAAAAACTGTTTTTT.